The 16 T cell receptor beta chains listed next were all sequenced from one sample in a study of cytomegalovirus exposure and HLA in healthy donors. This table comes from immunoSEQ multiplex PCR, and its TCRdb copy is limited to in-frame clones, with some not included. The repertoire has 150,000 to 200,000 clones, roughly 85% of them found once; the top ten carry approximately 15%. The sample comprised PBMCs. The receptors come from a man younger than 35 in good health and CMV-seropositive.

V usage is TRBV2 and J usage is TRBJ2-1, with 8 bases fitting TRBD2. The V segment lost 7 bases and the J segment 8 bases; nucleotides outside the gene matches: 7. The germline CDR1 and CDR2 sequences are SNHLY and FYNNEI. The CDR3 covers 13 residues. CDR3 sequence (DNA): TGTGCCAGCACTCGGGGGGGCCGGGATGAGCAGTTCTTC. It yields the protein CASTRGGRDEQFF. Based on the CDR3 plus reference TRBV2 and TRBJ2-1, the full variable domain is EPEVTQTPSHQVTQMGQEVILRCVPISNHLYFYWYRQILGQKVEFLVSFYNNEISEKSEIFDDQFSVERPDGSNFTLKIRSTKLEDSAMYFCASTRGGRDEQFFGPGTRLTVL.

The chain links TRBV28 to TRBJ2-5, with D unclear. The CDR3 totals 12 residues. CDR1 and CDR2 from the germline V gene are MDHEN and SYDVKM. V lost 5 bases and J lost 4, with 8 bases in between. Written as DNA, the CDR3 is TGTGCCAGCAGTCTAGATGGAGAGACCCAGTACTTC. Its translation: CASSLDGETQYF.

The chain is built from TRBV9 and TRBJ2-1, with TRBD2 matching over 13 bases. The CDR3 has 15 residues. J was trimmed by 8 bases and V by 4 bases; bases with no gene match: 6. Germline V CDR1 and CDR2: SGDLS, YYNGEE. The CDR3 region has the DNA TGTGCCAGCAGCCCCGGGACTAGCGGGACCTATGAGCAGTTCTTC. It yields the protein CASSPGTSGTYEQFF.

This chain joins TRBV5-1 and TRBJ1-5; possible D gene TRBD1, 6 bases. The CDR3 is 16 amino acids. The V end was cut by 1 base, the J end by 9 bases, with 20 bases between. CDR1 is SGHRS, CDR2 YFSETQ, per germline. CDR3 DNA sequence: TGCGCCAGCAGCTTGCGGGGGGCGGGGGCCCCAGGGCCCCAGCATTTT. Protein sequence: CASSLRGAGAPGPQHF.

The rearrangement links TRBV7-9 to TRBJ1-2; 11 bases are a match to TRBD1. Per germline, CDR1 SEHNR and CDR2 FQNEAQ (reference sequence). The CDR3 extends over 14 amino acids. Unmatched junction bases numbered 3, after V lost 5 bases and J lost 4 bases. The CDR3 DNA is TGTGCCAGCAGCGCGGACAGGGGGCCCTATGGCTACACCTTC. Translated: CASSADRGPYGYTF.

In regard to this clone: This sample also contains other DNA sequences that code for the same CDR3. The chain couples TRBV27 to TRBJ2-1, with 7 positions matching TRBD2. CDR1 MNHEY and CDR2 SMNVEV come from the germline V gene (reference sequence). The CDR3 runs to 15 residues. The trim removed 2 bases at V and 2 bases at J, leaving 3 bases unmatched. The CDR3 sequence is CASSLGLAAYNEQFF. CDR3 DNA: TGTGCCAGCAGTTTAGGGCTAGCGGCCTACAATGAGCAGTTCTTC.

V and J are TRBV27 and TRBJ2-3; 8 bases match TRBD2. The V and J ends lost 6 bases and 4 bases, in that order; junction bases with no gene match: 9. CDR3 length: 15 residues. CDR1 is MNHEY, CDR2 SMNVEV, per germline (reference sequence). CDR3 residues: CASSEREFMSDTQYF. The CDR3 DNA follows: TGTGCCAGCAGCGAGCGGGAGTTCATGTCAGATACGCAGTATTTT.

The V gene is TRBV28, the J gene TRBJ2-1; 13 positions match TRBD2. Germline trimming cut 5 bases from V and 4 bases from J; bases unmatched to any gene: 5. The length of the CDR3 is 16 residues. Germline V gene sequence: CDR1 MDHEN, CDR2 SYDVKM. CDR3 DNA sequence: TGTGCCAGCAGTCCGGGGACTAGCGGGGCTTACAATGAGCAGTTCTTC. This sequence encodes CASSPGTSGAYNEQFF.

This clone occurred once. The chain employs TRBV7-9 and TRBJ1-3; no clear D. Trimming took 5 bases from V and 4 from J, leaving 15 bases between them. The V gene's germline CDR1 is SEHNR and CDR2 FQNEAQ (reference sequence). The CDR3 is 15 residues long. The CDR3 coding sequence is TGTGCCAGCAGCCCCGAAGGAGGCTTGGGAAACACCATATATTTT. This gives the protein CASSPEGGLGNTIYF.

V and J are TRBV6-5 and TRBJ2-1; a weak D match, TRBD2 (6 bases). Germline values: CDR1 MNHEY, CDR2 SVGAGI. There are 13 residues in the CDR3. V was shortened by 4 bases and J by 10 bases, with 14 bases between the two germline ends. DNA for the CDR3: TGTGCCAGCAGTTCCCCGGGGGTGGCGGAGCAGTTCTTC. This encodes CASSSPGVAEQFF.

This clone was found once. The CDR3, as DNA: TGCGCCAGCAGCCAAGGGGACAGCCCCCTCACCGAGCAGTACTTC. It specifies CASSQGDSPLTEQYF. The rearrangement links TRBV4-1 to TRBJ2-7; 7 bases agree with TRBD1. V lost 1 base, J lost 6 bases, and 9 bases stayed unmatched. The CDR3 length is 15 residues. Per germline, CDR1 MGHRA and CDR2 YSYEKL.

This chain joins TRBV5-1 and TRBJ2-3; possibly TRBD2 for D (5 bases). CDR3 length: 15 amino acids. With 0 bases removed from V and 1 base from J, the gap between germline ends came to 9 bases. The V gene's germline CDR1 is SGHRS and CDR2 YFSETQ. CDR3 residues: CASSLGGVRTDTQYF. The CDR3 DNA reads TGCGCCAGCAGCTTGGGGGGAGTACGCACAGATACGCAGTATTTT.

V gene TRBV2 combines with J gene TRBJ2-7; 11 nucleotides line up with TRBD1. Per germline, CDR1 SNHLY and CDR2 FYNNEI. The CDR3 loop spans 12 amino acids. The J segment lost 4 bases and the V segment lost 9 bases, leaving 2 bases of the junction unmatched. The CDR3 DNA follows: TGTGCCAGAGGACAGGGGGCTTACGAGCAGTACTTC. It is translated as CARGQGAYEQYF.

V usage is TRBV19 and J usage is TRBJ2-2; 7 bases agree with TRBD2. This CDR3 spans 15 amino acids. V shed 9 bases and J 5 bases; nucleotides not matched to a gene: 12. Looked up from germline, CDR1 is LNHDA and CDR2 is SQIVND (reference sequence). CDR3 sequence: CASNLREPGTGELFF. CDR3 coding DNA: TGTGCCAGCAACCTGCGGGAGCCTGGGACCGGGGAGCTGTTTTTT.

The V call is TRBV7-9, the J call TRBJ1-2; D is possibly TRBD1 (5 bases). This CDR3 region has 14 residues. V was pared by 7 bases and J by 7 bases, with 19 bases between. Germline V gene data show CDR1 as SEHNR and CDR2 as FQNEAQ (reference sequence). CDR3 in amino acids: CASKPTGTQRGYTF. CDR3 nucleotide sequence: TGTGCCAGCAAGCCTACCGGGACTCAACGTGGCTACACCTTC.

The chain combines TRBV2 with TRBJ1-4; possibly TRBD1 for D (6 bases). The CDR3 is 15 residues long. Germline CDR1 is SNHLY and CDR2 is FYNNEI. The ends were cut back, 4 bases at V and 7 bases at J, with 16 bases in the middle. The CDR3 DNA sequence: TGTGCCAGCAGTGGGCCGGGGGGGCGATTTGAAAAACTGTTTTTT. This encodes CASSGPGGRFEKLFF. The full variable domain, its missing parts supplied by reference TRBV2 and TRBJ1-4, is EPEVTQTPSHQVTQMGQEVILRCVPISNHLYFYWYRQILGQKVEFLVSFYNNEISEKSEIFDDQFSVERPDGSNFTLKIRSTKLEDSAMYFCASSGPGGRFEKLFFGSGTQLSVL.